This entry describes one T cell receptor beta chain. This sample was taken from a study of beta chain features in type 1 diabetes. Germline lookup yields CDR1 SNHLY and CDR2 FYNNEI. J lost 2 bases, V lost 6 bases, and 4 bases had no gene match. CDR3 length: 15 amino acids. Isolated RNA was reverse transcribed in full, so expressed TCRB transcripts were sequenced. TCRdb's table, derived via immunoSEQ multiplex PCR, lists solely in-frame clones and lacks some. The table has 300,000 to 350,000 clones, around a fifth seen once. The receptor comes from a woman younger than 30 in good health. Sequencing input: naive CD4+ T cells from blood. The chain has TRBV2 and TRBJ2-6; the match to TRBD1 covers 7 bases. The CDR3 region is CASRLDRAGANVLTF. The CDR3 DNA is TGTGCCAGCAGACTAGACAGGGCTGGGGCCAACGTCCTGACTTTC.